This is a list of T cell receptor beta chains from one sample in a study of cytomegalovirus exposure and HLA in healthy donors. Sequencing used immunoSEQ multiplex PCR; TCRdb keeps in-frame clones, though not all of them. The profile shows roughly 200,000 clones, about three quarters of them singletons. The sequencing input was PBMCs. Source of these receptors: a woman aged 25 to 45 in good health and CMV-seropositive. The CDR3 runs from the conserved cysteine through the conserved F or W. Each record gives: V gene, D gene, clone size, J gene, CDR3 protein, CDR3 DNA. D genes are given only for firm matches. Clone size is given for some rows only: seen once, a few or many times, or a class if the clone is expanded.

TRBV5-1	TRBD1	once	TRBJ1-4	CASSGRTGGGEKLFF	TGCGCCAGCAGCGGACGGACAGGGGGTGGTGAAAAACTGTTTTTT
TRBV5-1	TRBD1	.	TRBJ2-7	CASSLGTGGYEQYF	TGCGCCAGCAGCTTGGGGACAGGGGGCTACGAGCAGTACTTC
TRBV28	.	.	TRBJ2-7	CASSLGGLPYEQYF	TGTGCCAGCAGTTTAGGAGGGCTCCCCTACGAGCAGTACTTC
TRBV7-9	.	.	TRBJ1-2	CASSREVPYGYTF	TGTGCCAGCAGTCGAGAGGTCCCCTATGGCTACACCTTC
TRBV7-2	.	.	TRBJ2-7	CASSPRQGAGRSYEQYF	TGTGCCAGCAGCCCACGACAGGGCGCGGGGCGATCCTACGAGCAGTACTTC
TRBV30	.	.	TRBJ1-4	CAWSEWSGEKLFF	TGTGCCTGGAGTGAATGGTCGGGTGAAAAACTGTTTTTT
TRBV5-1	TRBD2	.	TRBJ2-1	CASSSGLAGGTYNEQFF	TGCGCCAGCAGCTCTGGGTTGGCGGGAGGAACATACAATGAGCAGTTCTTC
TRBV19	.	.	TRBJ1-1	CASSTREGGFPEAFF	TGTGCCAGTAGTACCCGGGAAGGTGGGTTCCCTGAAGCTTTCTTT
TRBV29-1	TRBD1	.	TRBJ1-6	CSASTGANSPLHF	TGCAGCGCCTCAACAGGGGCCAATTCACCCCTCCACTTT
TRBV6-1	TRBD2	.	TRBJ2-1	CASSVGASGVTEQFF	TGTGCCAGCAGTGTAGGGGCTAGCGGGGTCACTGAGCAGTTCTTC
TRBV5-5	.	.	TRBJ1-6	CASSLRGSYNSPLHF	TGTGCCAGCAGCTTGAGGGGCTCCTATAATTCACCCCTCCACTTT
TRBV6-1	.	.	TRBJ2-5	CASRTVASGTQYF	TGTGCCAGCAGGACAGTCGCGTCAGGGACCCAGTACTTC
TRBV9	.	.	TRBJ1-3	CASSVDQPGGGNTIYF	TGTGCCAGCAGCGTAGACCAACCCGGGGGAGGAAACACCATATATTTT
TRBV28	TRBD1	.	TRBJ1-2	CASSRGQGASGYTF	TGTGCCAGCAGTCGGGGACAGGGGGCAAGCGGCTACACCTTC
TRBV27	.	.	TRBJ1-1	CASSSPTGTEAFF	TGTGCCAGCAGTTCACCAACAGGGACTGAAGCTTTCTTT
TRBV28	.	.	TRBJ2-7	CASRLMTGAPEQYF	TGTGCCAGCAGGCTTATGACAGGTGCGCCCGAGCAGTACTTC
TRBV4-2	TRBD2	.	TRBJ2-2	CATQSGGAGYTGELFF	TGTGCCACCCAGAGCGGGGGGGCCGGGTACACCGGGGAGCTGTTTTTT
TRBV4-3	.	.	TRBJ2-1	CASSQVRNNEQFF	TGCGCCAGCAGCCAAGTCAGAAACAATGAGCAGTTCTTC
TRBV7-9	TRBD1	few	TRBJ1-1	CASSLGQDNTEAFF	TGTGCCAGCAGCCTAGGACAGGATAACACTGAAGCTTTCTTT
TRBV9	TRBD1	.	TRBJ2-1	CASSVTGAPDNEQFF	TGTGCCAGCAGCGTGACAGGGGCTCCAGACAATGAGCAGTTCTTC
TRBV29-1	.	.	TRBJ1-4	CSVVDTATNEKLFF	TGCAGCGTGGTCGACACTGCAACTAATGAAAAACTGTTTTTT
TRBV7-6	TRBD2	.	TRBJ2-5	CASSPSGGVWETQYF	TGTGCCAGCAGCCCTAGCGGGGGGGTATGGGAGACCCAGTACTTC
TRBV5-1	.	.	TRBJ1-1	CASCSVGAGTEAFF	TGCGCCAGCTGTTCCGTGGGGGCAGGGACTGAAGCTTTCTTT
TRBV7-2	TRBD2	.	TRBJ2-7	CASSLTGLAYEQYF	TGTGCCAGCAGCTTAACGGGACTAGCGTACGAGCAGTACTTC
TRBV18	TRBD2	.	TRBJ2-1	CASSRLAGYNEQFF	TGTGCCAGCTCACGGCTAGCGGGCTACAATGAGCAGTTCTTC
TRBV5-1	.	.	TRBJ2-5	CASNTASGETQYF	TGCGCCAGCAACACAGCCTCCGGAGAGACCCAGTACTTC
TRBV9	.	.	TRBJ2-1	CASSVGEGSYNEQFF	TGTGCCAGCAGCGTAGGAGAGGGTTCCTACAATGAGCAGTTCTTC
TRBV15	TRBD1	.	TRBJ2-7	CATSRDSWGQTIYEQYF	TGTGCCACCAGCAGAGACTCCTGGGGACAGACGATCTACGAGCAGTACTTC
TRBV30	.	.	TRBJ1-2	CAWKVREVYGYTF	TGTGCCTGGAAGGTCAGAGAGGTCTATGGCTACACCTTC
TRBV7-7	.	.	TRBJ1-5	CASSIAQGQPQHF	TGTGCTAGCAGCATAGCTCAGGGTCAGCCCCAGCATTTT
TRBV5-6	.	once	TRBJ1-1	CASSLGGRLNTEAFF	TGTGCCAGCAGCTTGGGTGGCAGGTTGAACACTGAAGCTTTCTTT
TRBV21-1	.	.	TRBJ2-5	CASSKEGVGRETQYF	TGTGCCAGCAGCAAAGAGGGGGTTGGGAGAGAGACCCAGTACTTC
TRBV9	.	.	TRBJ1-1	CASSARGGLNTEAFF	TGTGCCAGCAGCGCAAGGGGAGGTTTGAACACTGAAGCTTTCTTT
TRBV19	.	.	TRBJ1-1	CASSMGGYTEAFF	TGTGCCAGTAGTATGGGAGGGTACACTGAAGCTTTCTTT
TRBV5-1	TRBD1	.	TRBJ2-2	CASSLQQGAGELFF	TGCGCCAGCAGCCTGCAGCAGGGGGCCGGGGAGCTGTTTTTT
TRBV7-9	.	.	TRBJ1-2	CASSLESAANYGYTF	TGTGCCAGCAGCTTAGAGTCTGCAGCTAACTATGGCTACACCTTC
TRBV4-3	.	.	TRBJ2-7	CASSQEIIGAQYF	TGCGCCAGCAGCCAAGAAATCATAGGGGCCCAGTACTTC
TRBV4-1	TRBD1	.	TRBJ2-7	CASSQEGEPGQGIYEQYF	TGCGCCAGCAGCCAAGAGGGGGAACCGGGACAGGGTATCTACGAGCAGTACTTC
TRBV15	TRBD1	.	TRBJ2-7	CATSRALDRVYEQYF	TGTGCCACCAGCAGAGCTCTGGACAGGGTCTACGAGCAGTACTTC
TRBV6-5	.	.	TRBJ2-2	CASGTDPGGTGELFF	TGTGCCAGCGGTACAGATCCCGGGGGCACCGGGGAGCTGTTTTTT
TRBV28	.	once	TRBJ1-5	CAIQPRSNQPQHF	TGTGCCATACAGCCGAGAAGCAATCAGCCCCAGCATTTT
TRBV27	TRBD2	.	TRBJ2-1	CASSLSGRTSNEQFF	TGTGCCAGCAGTTTAAGCGGGAGGACTTCCAATGAGCAGTTCTTC
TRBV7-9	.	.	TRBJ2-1	CASSLASGNEQFF	TGTGCCAGCAGCTTAGCCAGTGGCAATGAGCAGTTCTTC
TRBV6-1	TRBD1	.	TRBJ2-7	CASTRFGTGSYEQYF	TGTGCCAGCACTCGCTTTGGGACAGGGTCCTACGAGCAGTACTTC
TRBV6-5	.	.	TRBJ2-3	CASSPIWAGTDTQYF	TGTGCCAGCAGCCCTATTTGGGCTGGCACAGATACGCAGTATTTT
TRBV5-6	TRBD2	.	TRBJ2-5	CASRDSSGSQTQYF	TGTGCCAGCAGGGACTCTAGCGGGAGTCAGACCCAGTACTTC
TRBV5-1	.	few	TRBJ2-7	CASSLPLGGEQYF	TGCGCCAGCAGCTTGCCGCTCGGGGGCGAGCAGTACTTC